This T cell receptor (beta chain) was captured by sequencing in a study of shared clonotypes between healthy human individuals. Study-wide context: The donor group consisted of a couple of women and three men, aged 18 to 49. Study-wide findings and caveats: The sampled material consisted only of blood, and tissue repertoires are likely to differ.

Ten or more counts support this clone. The antigen is undetermined. Genomic DNA, for the unsorted samples, came from around 90 million PBMCs. The assay used deep level. TCRdb's table, derived via immunoSEQ multiplex PCR, lists solely in-frame clones and lacks some. The sample shows about half a million clones, over 75% of them seen only once. The V and J ends lost 3 bases and 0 bases respectively, with 12 bases between them. Germline V CDR1 and CDR2: LNHDA, SQIVND (reference sequence). This CDR3 comprises 15 residues. The TCR originated in a woman aged 40 to 50 in good health. Some clones in this sample may be carry-over from other donors' samples. The rearrangement uses TRBV19 and TRBJ2-7, with D maybe TRBD1 (6 bases). The sample was PBMCs. The CDR3 loop is CASSIRGIYSYEQYF. Written as DNA, the CDR3 is TGTGCCAGTAGTATCAGGGGAATTTACTCCTACGAGCAGTACTTC.